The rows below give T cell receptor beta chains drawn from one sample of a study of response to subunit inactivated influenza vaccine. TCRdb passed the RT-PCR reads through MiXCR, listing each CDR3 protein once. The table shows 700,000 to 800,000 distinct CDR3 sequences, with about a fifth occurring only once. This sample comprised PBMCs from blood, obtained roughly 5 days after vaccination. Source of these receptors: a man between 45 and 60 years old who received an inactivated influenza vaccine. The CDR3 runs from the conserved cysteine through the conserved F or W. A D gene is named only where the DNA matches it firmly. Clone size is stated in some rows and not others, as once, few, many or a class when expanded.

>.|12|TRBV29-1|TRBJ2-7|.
CSGWDPGWEQYF
TGCAGCGGATGGGACCCGGGGTGGGAGCAGTACTTC
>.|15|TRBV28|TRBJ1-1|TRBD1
CASRLRGQSNTEAFF
TGTGCCAGCAGACTAAGGGGACAGTCGAACACTGAAGCTTTCTTT
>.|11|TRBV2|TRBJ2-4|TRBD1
CASRGQNIQYF
TGTGCCAGCAGGGGACAGAACATTCAGTACTTC
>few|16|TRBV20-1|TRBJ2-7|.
CSARDVGAISSYEQYF
TGCAGTGCTAGAGATGTAGGGGCTATCAGCTCCTACGAGCAGTACTTC
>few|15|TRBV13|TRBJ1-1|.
CASSLGLAENTEAFF
TGTGCCAGCAGCTTAGGCCTCGCAGAGAACACTGAAGCTTTCTTT
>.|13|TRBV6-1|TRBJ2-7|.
CASTIAGVYEQYF
TGTGCCAGCACAATTGCGGGCGTCTACGAGCAGTACTTC
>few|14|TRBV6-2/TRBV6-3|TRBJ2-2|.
CASSFGAGYGELFF
TGTGCCAGCAGTTTCGGAGCAGGGTACGGGGAGCTGTTTTTT
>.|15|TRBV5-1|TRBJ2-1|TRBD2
CASSLDVLGGNEQFF
TGCGCCAGCAGCTTGGATGTGCTCGGGGGGAATGAGCAGTTCTTC
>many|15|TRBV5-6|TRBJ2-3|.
CASSPLWADTDTQYF
TGTGCCAGCAGCCCACTTTGGGCGGATACAGATACGCAGTATTTT
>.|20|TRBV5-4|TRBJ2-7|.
CASSLVGRNTNRARLREQYF
TGTGCCAGCAGCTTGGTCGGGCGGAACACTAACCGGGCCAGACTACGAGAGCAGTACTTC
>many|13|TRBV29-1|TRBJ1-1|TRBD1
CSVQGGPNTEAFF
TGCAGCGTCCAGGGGGGCCCGAACACTGAAGCTTTCTTT
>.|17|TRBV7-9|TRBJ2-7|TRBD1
CASSLARGIIATYEQYF
TGTGCCAGCAGCTTAGCCAGGGGGATCATAGCGACCTACGAGCAGTACTTC
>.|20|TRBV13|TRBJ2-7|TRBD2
CASSLAGAGRGATIDYEQYF
TGTGCCAGCAGCTTAGCGGGTGCTGGGCGGGGGGCAACGATTGACTACGAGCAGTACTTC
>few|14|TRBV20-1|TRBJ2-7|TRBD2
CSARALAAFYEQYF
TGCAGTGCTAGAGCTCTAGCGGCATTCTACGAGCAGTACTTC